The 13 T cell receptor beta chains presented below share a single source sample, sequenced in a study of cytomegalovirus exposure and HLA in healthy donors. This PCR relied on a set of 60 Vbeta primers and 13 Jbeta primers. The repertoire was sequenced with immunoSEQ multiplex PCR; TCRdb's copy has only in-frame clones and lacks some. The sample lists about 150,000 clones, over 70% occurring once. The sequencing sample was made of PBMCs. Receptors originate from a man aged 30 to 45 in good health and CMV-seronegative.

V is TRBV7-3 and J is TRBJ1-6; maybe TRBD1 (5 bases). V dropped 5 bases and J dropped 7 bases, with 12 bases sitting between them. This CDR3 has 14 amino acids. The V gene's germline CDR1 is SGHTA and CDR2 FQGTGA. CDR3 region: CASSRDRYNSPLHF. In nucleotides, the CDR3 is TGTGCCAGCAGCCGTGACAGATACAATTCACCCCTCCACTTT.

This chain joins TRBV4-3 and TRBJ2-3, with TRBD2 matching 8 bases. Germline V lookup: CDR1 LGHNA, CDR2 YSLEER. Losses at the gene ends were 2 bases for V and 4 bases for J; bases not matched to a gene: 8. This CDR3 contains 16 residues. CDR3 loop: CASSQLGGALSDTQYF. CDR3 coding DNA: TGCGCCAGCAGCCAACTCGGGGGGGCGTTGTCAGATACGCAGTATTTT.

Only one count was recorded for this clone. The chain couples TRBV10-3 to TRBJ1-6; 7 nucleotides match TRBD1. This CDR3 contains 14 residues. The trim removed 6 bases at V and 7 bases at J, leaving 6 bases unmatched. The germline gives CDR1 ENHRY, CDR2 SYGVKD. As DNA, the CDR3 is TGTGCCATCAGGGGGGACAGCCGAAATTCACCCCTCCACTTT. This translates into CAIRGDSRNSPLHF.

Only a few counts were recorded for this clone. V usage is TRBV5-4 and J usage is TRBJ1-1; maybe TRBD1 (6 bases). The germline V gene encodes CDR1 SGHNT and CDR2 YYREEE (reference sequence). The CDR3 is 16 residues long. With 5 bases removed from V and 1 base from J, the gap between germline ends came to 18 bases. CDR3 sequence: CASSDTGRGTNTEAFF. CDR3 nucleotides: TGTGCCAGCAGTGACACAGGGAGGGGCACGAACACTGAAGCTTTCTTT.

The V and J genes are TRBV28 and TRBJ2-7; perhaps TRBD1 as D (7 bases). Germline values: CDR1 MDHEN, CDR2 SYDVKM. Trimming removed 3 bases from V and 2 bases from J, with 17 bases in between. The CDR3 runs 16 residues. DNA for the CDR3: TGTGCCAGCAGTTTGGAGGGACAGAGAGTTCCCTACGAGCAGTACTTC. Protein product: CASSLEGQRVPYEQYF.

The V gene is TRBV30, the J gene TRBJ1-6; possible D gene TRBD1, 5 bases. The CDR3 spans 16 residues. From germline, CDR1 is GTSNPN and CDR2 SVGIG (reference sequence). Deletions cut 3 bases from V and 7 bases from J, with 19 bases between. This CDR3 reads CAWRRPGVVGNSPLHF. The DNA for the CDR3 is TGTGCCTGGAGGCGCCCGGGGGTTGTGGGCAATTCACCCCTCCACTTT.

The rearrangement links TRBV30 to TRBJ1-1, with 9 bases matching TRBD1. J gave up 4 bases and V 3 bases, and 12 bases lay outside the gene matches. The CDR3 is 16 residues long. CDR1 is GTSNPN and CDR2 is SVGIG in the germline V gene (reference sequence). CDR3 protein: CAWSPGGQGGITEAFF. Written as DNA, the CDR3 is TGTGCCTGGAGCCCCGGGGGACAGGGTGGAATCACTGAAGCTTTCTTT.

The chain couples TRBV9 to TRBJ1-6, with D perhaps TRBD1 (5 bases). The V and J ends lost 2 bases and 0 bases respectively, with 9 bases between them. The CDR3 length is 16 residues. Germline V lookup: CDR1 SGDLS, CDR2 YYNGEE. The CDR3 loop is CASSVGGSSYNSPLHF. CDR3 DNA sequence: TGTGCCAGCAGCGTTGGGGGGAGCTCCTATAATTCACCCCTCCACTTT. The full variable domain, in which reference TRBV9 and TRBJ1-6 provide the parts outside the CDR3, is DSGVTQTPKHLITATGQRVTLRCSPRSGDLSVYWYQQSLDQGLQFLIQYYNGEERAKGNILERFSAQQFPDLHSELNLSSLELGDSALYFCASSVGGSSYNSPLHFGNGTRLTVT.

This chain connects TRBV28 to TRBJ2-7; 7 bases fit TRBD1. The germline CDR1 and CDR2 sequences are MDHEN and SYDVKM. The CDR3 is 15 amino acids. Unmatched junction bases numbered 13, after V lost 7 bases and J lost 4 bases. The chain's CDR3 is CASNTGTAFTYEQYF. In DNA, the CDR3 is TGTGCCAGCAACACGGGGACAGCCTTCACATACGAGCAGTACTTC. The whole variable domain, remainder taken from reference TRBV28 and TRBJ2-7, is DVKVTQSSRYLVKRTGEKVFLECVQDMDHENMFWYRQDPGLGLRLIYFSYDVKMKEKGDIPEGYSVSREKKERFSLILESASTNQTSMYLCASNTGTAFTYEQYFGPGTRLTVT.

The rearrangement uses TRBV11-2 and TRBJ2-3, with D possibly TRBD2 on 6 matching bases. Germline V gene data show CDR1 as SGHAT and CDR2 as FQNNGV. The V gene lost 3 bases and the J gene lost 0 bases, with 10 bases spanning the gap. The CDR3 covers 15 residues. This CDR3 is CASSFSGLSTDTQYF. The DNA of the CDR3 is TGTGCCAGCAGCTTTAGCGGCCTTAGCACAGATACGCAGTATTTT. Drawing the rest from reference TRBV11-2 and TRBJ2-3, the complete variable domain is EAGVAQSPRYKIIEKRQSVAFWCNPISGHATLYWYQQILGQGPKLLIQFQNNGVVDDSQLPKDRFSAERLKGVDSTLKIQPAKLEDSAVYLCASSFSGLSTDTQYFGPGTRLTVL.

The DNA for the CDR3 is TGCAGCGTTGTTCCAGGGCCCATGAACACTGAAGCTTTCTTT. This sequence encodes CSVVPGPMNTEAFF. The J gene is TRBJ1-1, the V gene TRBV29-1, with D perhaps matching TRBD1 (5 bases). The CDR3 loop spans 14 amino acids. The V end was cut by 4 bases, the J end by 0 bases, with 12 bases between. Germline V gene sequence: CDR1 SQVTM, CDR2 ANQGSEA.

This sequence joins TRBV5-6 and TRBJ1-3, with a weak D call TRBD1 (5 bases). This CDR3 contains 14 residues. The ends were cut back, 3 bases at V and 3 bases at J, with 10 bases in the middle. CDR1 is SGHDT, CDR2 YYEEEE, per germline. CDR3 nucleotide sequence: TGTGCCAGCAGCTCGCAGGGCGGTGGAAACACCATATATTTT. It translates to CASSSQGGGNTIYF.

This clone was observed a single time. The chain joins TRBV18 to TRBJ2-5, with TRBD1 matching over 9 bases. Germline V lookup: CDR1 KGHSH, CDR2 LQKENI. The CDR3 runs to 14 residues. Trimming cost V 6 bases and J 5 bases; bases outside gene matches: 7. The CDR3 loop reads CASSPGQGLETQYF. DNA of the CDR3: TGTGCCAGCTCTCCGGGACAGGGATTGGAGACCCAGTACTTC. Variable domain in full (rest from reference TRBV18 and TRBJ2-5): NAGVMQNPRHLVRRRGQEARLRCSPMKGHSHVYWYRQLPEEGLKFMVYLQKENIIDESGMPKERFSAEFPKEGPSILRIQQVVRGDSAAYFCASSPGQGLETQYFGPGTRLLVL.